This paragraph covers one T cell receptor (beta chain) sequence. The Seattle patients, enrolled during active infection, were followed longitudinally. Study processing details: Estimation of nucleated cell counts relied on the amplification of reference gene primers. The assay was immunoSEQ multiplex PCR, and TCRdb's table has in-frame clones only and misses some. V, J and clone size are taken as reported in that table, and D and trimming were inferred from the DNA itself. Of approximately 460,000 clones in the sample, about 91% were seen once. The data are from a study of blood T cell repertoires in COVID-19. Study information: COVID-19 samples, acute and convalescent, were from the United States, Italy and Spain. T cells, B-cell-depleted T cells, or PBMCs provided the cDNA or gDNA that served as material.

There are 15 residues in the CDR3. CDR1 MNHNY and CDR2 SVGAGI come from the germline V gene (reference sequence). V dropped 5 bases and J dropped 4 bases, with 15 bases sitting between them. The V gene is TRBV6-6, the J gene TRBJ2-1; D is perhaps TRBD2 (7 bases). The TCR comes from a man aged 18 to 30 with COVID-19, enrolled during active disease. The sequenced sample was peripheral blood. The CDR3 DNA follows: TGTGCCAGCAGTCAACAGGGAGGGGGGTACAATGAGCAGTTCTTC. This codes for CASSQQGGGYNEQFF.